The rows below give T cell receptor beta chains drawn from one sample of a study of T cell responses to AZD1222 COVID-19 vaccine. TCRdb keeps only in-frame clones here, not all; method: immunoSEQ multiplex PCR. This table has 95,000 to 100,000 clones, 90% appearing once. Sequenced material: peripheral blood, taken on day 0 of AZD1222 vaccination. The receptors stem from an adult in good health. Each CDR3 is given with its conserved first and last residue. A D gene is named only where the DNA matches it firmly.

d_call v_call cdr3_aa
TRBD1 TRBV28 CASSLDRDLDQPQHF
TRBD1 TRBV7-8 CASSPLGATGDGNFF
. TRBV7-9 CASSLGFSVDEQYF
. TRBV16 CASSPQENTEAFF
. TRBV3-1/TRBV3-2 CASSPRTTDTQYF
TRBD2 TRBV5-1 CASSLVSGGGETQYF
TRBD1 TRBV19 CASSINLGQGREKNTEAFF
TRBD1 TRBV7-9 CASSETGQINYGYTF
TRBD1 TRBV9 CASSPRDSGNSPLHF
. TRBV10-3 CAISESRGANTEAFF
. TRBV6-6 CASTSEDGGNEQFF
. TRBV7-8 CASSLSRMGSGYTF
. TRBV4-1 CASSRGDSEQFF
. TRBV29-1 CSVEMTAVNNYGYTF
TRBD2 TRBV11-2 CATALAGGTDTQYF
. TRBV5-6 CASSLVGRYSPLHF
. TRBV6-5 CASSTPGVNQPQHF